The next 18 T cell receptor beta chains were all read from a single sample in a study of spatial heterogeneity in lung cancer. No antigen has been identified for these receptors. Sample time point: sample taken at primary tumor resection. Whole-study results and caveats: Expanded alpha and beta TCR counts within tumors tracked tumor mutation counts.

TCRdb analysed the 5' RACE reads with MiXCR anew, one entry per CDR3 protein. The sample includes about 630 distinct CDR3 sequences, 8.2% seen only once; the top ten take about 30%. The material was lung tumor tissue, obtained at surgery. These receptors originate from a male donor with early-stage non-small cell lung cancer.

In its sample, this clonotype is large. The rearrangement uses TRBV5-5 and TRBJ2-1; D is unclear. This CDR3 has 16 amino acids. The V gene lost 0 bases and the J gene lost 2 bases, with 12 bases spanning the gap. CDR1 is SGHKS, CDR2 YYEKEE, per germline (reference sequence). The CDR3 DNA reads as TGTGCCAGCAGCTTGGGGCTGAGTGGTGCCTACAATGAGCAGTTCTTC. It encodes CASSLGLSGAYNEQFF.

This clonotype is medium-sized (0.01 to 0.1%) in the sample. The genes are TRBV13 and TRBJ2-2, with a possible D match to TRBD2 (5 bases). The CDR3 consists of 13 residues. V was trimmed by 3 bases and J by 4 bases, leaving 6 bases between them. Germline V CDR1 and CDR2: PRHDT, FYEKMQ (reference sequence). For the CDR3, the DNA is TGTGCCAGCAGCTTCGGAGGCACCGGGGAGCTGTTTTTT. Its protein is CASSFGGTGELFF. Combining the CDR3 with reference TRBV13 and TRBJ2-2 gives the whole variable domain AAGVIQSPRHLIKEKRETATLKCYPIPRHDTVYWYQQGPGQDPQFLISFYEKMQSDKGSIPDRFSAQQFSDYHSELNMSSLELGDSALYFCASSFGGTGELFFGEGSRLTVL.

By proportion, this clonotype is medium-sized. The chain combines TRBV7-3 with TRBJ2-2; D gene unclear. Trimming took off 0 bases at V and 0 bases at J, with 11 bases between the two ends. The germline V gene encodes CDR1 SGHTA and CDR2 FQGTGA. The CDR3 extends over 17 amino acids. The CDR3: CASSLTPLSANTGELFF. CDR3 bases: TGTGCCAGCAGCTTAACCCCATTGAGCGCGAACACCGGGGAGCTGTTTTTT.

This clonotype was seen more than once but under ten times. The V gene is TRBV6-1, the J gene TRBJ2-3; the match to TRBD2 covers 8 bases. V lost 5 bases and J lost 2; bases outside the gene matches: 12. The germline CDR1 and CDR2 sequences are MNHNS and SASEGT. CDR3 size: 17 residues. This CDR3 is CASSLRSGSYLTDTQYF. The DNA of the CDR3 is TGTGCCAGCAGTCTCCGAAGCGGGAGCTATCTCACAGATACGCAGTATTTT.

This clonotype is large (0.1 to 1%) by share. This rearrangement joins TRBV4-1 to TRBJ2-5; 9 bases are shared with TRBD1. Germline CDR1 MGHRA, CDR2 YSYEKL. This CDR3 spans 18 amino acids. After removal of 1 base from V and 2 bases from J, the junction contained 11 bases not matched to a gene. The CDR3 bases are TGCGCCAGCAGCCAAGTTTCCGGGACAGGGACCCTTCAAGAGACCCAGTACTTC. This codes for CASSQVSGTGTLQETQYF.

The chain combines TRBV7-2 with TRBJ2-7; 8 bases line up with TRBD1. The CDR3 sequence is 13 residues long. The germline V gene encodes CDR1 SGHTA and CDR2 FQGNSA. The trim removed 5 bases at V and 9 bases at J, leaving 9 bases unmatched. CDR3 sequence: CASSPGTGTRQYF. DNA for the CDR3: TGTGCCAGCAGCCCCGGGACAGGTACAAGGCAGTACTTC.

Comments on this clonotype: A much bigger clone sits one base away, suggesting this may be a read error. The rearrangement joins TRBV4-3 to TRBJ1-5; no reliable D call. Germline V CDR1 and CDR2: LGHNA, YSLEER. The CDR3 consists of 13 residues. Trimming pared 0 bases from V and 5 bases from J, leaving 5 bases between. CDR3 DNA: TGCGCCAGCAGCCAAGAACAATATCAGCCCCAGCATTTT. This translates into CASSQEQYQPQHF.

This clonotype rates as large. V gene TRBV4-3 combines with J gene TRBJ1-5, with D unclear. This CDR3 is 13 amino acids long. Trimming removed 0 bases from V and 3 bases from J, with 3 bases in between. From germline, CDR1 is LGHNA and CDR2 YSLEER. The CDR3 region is CASSQETNQPQHF. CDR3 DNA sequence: TGCGCCAGCAGCCAAGAAACCAATCAGCCCCAGCATTTT.

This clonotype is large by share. The CDR3 here is CASSVVGGFTEAFF. The CDR3 nucleotides read TGTGCCAGCAGCGTAGTGGGGGGCTTCACTGAAGCTTTCTTT. The V gene is TRBV9, the J gene TRBJ1-1; maybe TRBD1 (6 bases). The CDR3 length is 14 residues. V was clipped by 0 bases and J by 4 bases, with 10 bases between them. The germline V gene has CDR1 SGDLS and CDR2 YYNGEE.

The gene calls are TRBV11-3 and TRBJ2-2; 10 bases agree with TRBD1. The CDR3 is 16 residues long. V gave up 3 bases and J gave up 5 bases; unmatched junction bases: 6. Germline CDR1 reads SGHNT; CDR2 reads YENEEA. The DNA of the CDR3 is TGTGCCAGCAGCTTGACCCCGGGACAGGGGACCGGGGAGCTGTTTTTT. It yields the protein CASSLTPGQGTGELFF.

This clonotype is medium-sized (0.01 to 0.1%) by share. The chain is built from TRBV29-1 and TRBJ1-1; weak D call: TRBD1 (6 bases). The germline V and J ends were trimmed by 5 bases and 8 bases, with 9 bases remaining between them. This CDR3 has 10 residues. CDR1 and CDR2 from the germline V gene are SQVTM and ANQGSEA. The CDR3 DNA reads TGCAGCGTTTGGGGGCCCGAAGCTTTCTTT. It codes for CSVWGPEAFF.

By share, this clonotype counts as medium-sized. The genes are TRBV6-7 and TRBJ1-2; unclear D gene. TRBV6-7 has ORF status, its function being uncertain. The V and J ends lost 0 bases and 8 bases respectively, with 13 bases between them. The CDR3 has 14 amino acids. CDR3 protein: CASSYSQPLRGYTF. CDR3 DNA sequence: TGTGCCAGCAGTTACTCGCAACCTCTACGCGGCTACACCTTC.

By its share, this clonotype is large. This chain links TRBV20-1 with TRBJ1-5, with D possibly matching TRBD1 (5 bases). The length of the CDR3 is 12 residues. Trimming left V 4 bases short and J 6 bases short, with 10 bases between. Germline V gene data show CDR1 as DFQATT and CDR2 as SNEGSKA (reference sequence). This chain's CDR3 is CSAIPGIQPQHF. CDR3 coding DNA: TGCAGTGCTATTCCAGGGATTCAGCCCCAGCATTTT.

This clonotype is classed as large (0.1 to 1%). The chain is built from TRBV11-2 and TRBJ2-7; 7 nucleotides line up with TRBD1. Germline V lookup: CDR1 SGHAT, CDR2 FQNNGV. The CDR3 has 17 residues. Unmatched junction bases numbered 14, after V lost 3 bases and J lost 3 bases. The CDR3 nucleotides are TGTGCCAGCAGCTTGCGTACGACAGGGTTTTCAGGCTACGAGCAGTACTTC. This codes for CASSLRTTGFSGYEQYF.

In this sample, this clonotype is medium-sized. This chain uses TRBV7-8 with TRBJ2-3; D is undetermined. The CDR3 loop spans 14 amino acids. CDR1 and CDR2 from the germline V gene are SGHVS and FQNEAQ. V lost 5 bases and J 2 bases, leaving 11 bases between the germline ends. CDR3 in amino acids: CASSREDFTDTQYF. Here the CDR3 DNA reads TGTGCCAGCAGCCGCGAGGATTTCACAGATACGCAGTATTTT.

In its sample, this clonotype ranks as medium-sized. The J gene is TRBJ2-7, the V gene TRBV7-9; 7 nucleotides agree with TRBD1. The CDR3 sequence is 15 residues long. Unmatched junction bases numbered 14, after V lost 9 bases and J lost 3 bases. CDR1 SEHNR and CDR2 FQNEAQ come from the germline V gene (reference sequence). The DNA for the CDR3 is TGTGCCAGTTTGGAATCGACAGGGATGGTCTACGAGCAGTACTTC. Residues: CASLESTGMVYEQYF.

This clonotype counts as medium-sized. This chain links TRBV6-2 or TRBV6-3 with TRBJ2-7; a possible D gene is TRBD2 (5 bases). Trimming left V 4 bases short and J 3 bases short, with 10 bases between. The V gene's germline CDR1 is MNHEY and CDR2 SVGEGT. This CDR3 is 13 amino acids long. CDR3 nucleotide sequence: TGTGCCAGCAGTTGGACTTACCGCTACGAGCAGTACTTC. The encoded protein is CASSWTYRYEQYF.

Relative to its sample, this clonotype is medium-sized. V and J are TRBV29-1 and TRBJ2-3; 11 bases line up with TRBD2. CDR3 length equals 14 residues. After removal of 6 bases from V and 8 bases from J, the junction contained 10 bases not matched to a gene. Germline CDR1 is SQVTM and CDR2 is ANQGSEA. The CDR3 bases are TGCAGCGTGGAGGGGACTAGCGGTTCGGGTACGCAGTATTTT. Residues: CSVEGTSGSGTQYF.